Listed below are T cell receptor beta chains from one sample, sequenced in a study of Ad26.COV2.S vaccination and SARS-CoV-2 variants. Only in-frame clones appear in the TCRdb table, and some are missing; sequencing was by immunoSEQ multiplex PCR. Among over 450,000 clones listed, 70% to 90% were seen once. The specimen comprised peripheral blood, sampled in a trial of Ad26.COV2.S vaccine versus placebo. Receptor source: a person between 18 and 65 years old who received the Ad26.COV2.S COVID-19 vaccine or a placebo. Each CDR3 is given with its conserved first and last residue. Each record gives: CDR3 DNA, CDR3 protein, D gene, clone size, V gene, J gene. A D gene is named only where the DNA matches it firmly. Rows may omit the clone size; those that give it use once, few, many or a size class.

cdr3_nt: TGTGCCACCAGTGATTTAGGGGCTAGCGGGGAGACCCAGTACTTC; cdr3_aa: CATSDLGASGETQYF; d_call: TRBD2; clone_size: .; v_call: TRBV24-1; j_call: TRBJ2-5
cdr3_nt: TGTGCCAGCAGTCGGGACAGTCACTACGAGCAGTACTTC; cdr3_aa: CASSRDSHYEQYF; d_call: TRBD1; clone_size: .; v_call: TRBV6-5; j_call: TRBJ2-7
cdr3_nt: TGTGCCAGCAGCTTAGTAGTCAGCGGTAACTATGGCTACACCTTC; cdr3_aa: CASSLVVSGNYGYTF; d_call: .; clone_size: .; v_call: TRBV7-8; j_call: TRBJ1-2
cdr3_nt: TGTGCCAGCAGCTTAGCCGATTCCTACAATGAGCAGTTCTTC; cdr3_aa: CASSLADSYNEQFF; d_call: .; clone_size: .; v_call: TRBV7-9; j_call: TRBJ2-1
cdr3_nt: TGCAGCGTCGTTAACCAACTTGGGGGCACTGAAGCTTTCTTT; cdr3_aa: CSVVNQLGGTEAFF; d_call: .; clone_size: .; v_call: TRBV29-1; j_call: TRBJ1-1
cdr3_nt: TGTGCCTGGAGTGTAACGGGGCTGAGGGAGACCCAGTACTTC; cdr3_aa: CAWSVTGLRETQYF; d_call: .; clone_size: .; v_call: TRBV30; j_call: TRBJ2-5
cdr3_nt: TGTGCCACCAGCAGAGATTCGGGGAGAGATTCACCCCTCCACTTT; cdr3_aa: CATSRDSGRDSPLHF; d_call: .; clone_size: .; v_call: TRBV15; j_call: TRBJ1-6
cdr3_nt: TGTGCCAGCAGCTCGGGCGGGGGGGATAATTCACCCCTCCACTTT; cdr3_aa: CASSSGGGDNSPLHF; d_call: .; clone_size: .; v_call: TRBV13; j_call: TRBJ1-6
cdr3_nt: TGTGCCAGCTCACCAGGGGCGTACTCTGGAAACACCATATATTTT; cdr3_aa: CASSPGAYSGNTIYF; d_call: .; clone_size: .; v_call: TRBV18; j_call: TRBJ1-3
cdr3_nt: TGTGCCAGCAGTTCTCAGGGAGGATGGGAGACCCAGTACTTC; cdr3_aa: CASSSQGGWETQYF; d_call: .; clone_size: .; v_call: TRBV28; j_call: TRBJ2-5
cdr3_nt: TGTGCCACCGAACCAGGTTTGGGACAGGGAGAAAAACTGTTTTTT; cdr3_aa: CATEPGLGQGEKLFF; d_call: TRBD1; clone_size: .; v_call: TRBV19; j_call: TRBJ1-4
cdr3_nt: TGTGCCAGCAGCTTCGTGGTGGGCACCGGGGAGCTGTTTTTT; cdr3_aa: CASSFVVGTGELFF; d_call: .; clone_size: .; v_call: TRBV7-3; j_call: TRBJ2-2
cdr3_nt: TGTGCCAGCAGGGATCCCGTGTTGAGCTCCTACAATGAGCAGTTCTTC; cdr3_aa: CASRDPVLSSYNEQFF; d_call: .; clone_size: .; v_call: TRBV2; j_call: TRBJ2-1
cdr3_nt: TGTGCCAGCAGATCCTTTGGAGAGGGCGTGTGGGAGACCCAGTACTTC; cdr3_aa: CASRSFGEGVWETQYF; d_call: .; clone_size: .; v_call: TRBV28; j_call: TRBJ2-5
cdr3_nt: TGTGCCAGCAGCCTCCTCGTTACGGACAATGAGCAGTTCTTC; cdr3_aa: CASSLLVTDNEQFF; d_call: .; clone_size: .; v_call: TRBV11-2; j_call: TRBJ2-1
cdr3_nt: TGTGCCTGGGCTACGGGCAAAGAGACCCAGTACTTC; cdr3_aa: CAWATGKETQYF; d_call: .; clone_size: .; v_call: TRBV30; j_call: TRBJ2-5
cdr3_nt: TGCAGTGCTAGTCCCCTAGCGGGGGATCCAGGGGCCCAGTACTTC; cdr3_aa: CSASPLAGDPGAQYF; d_call: TRBD2; clone_size: .; v_call: TRBV20-1; j_call: TRBJ2-5
cdr3_nt: TGTGCCAGCAGCCCGGGGGGTCGGAACACCATATATTTT; cdr3_aa: CASSPGGRNTIYF; d_call: .; clone_size: .; v_call: TRBV7-2; j_call: TRBJ1-3
cdr3_nt: TGTGCCAGCAGTTTATCGTTCAGTTACACAGATACGCAGTATTTT; cdr3_aa: CASSLSFSYTDTQYF; d_call: .; clone_size: once; v_call: TRBV27; j_call: TRBJ2-3
cdr3_nt: TGTGCCAGCAGCCCCTCGGCGGCGGCTGGAAACACCATATATTTT; cdr3_aa: CASSPSAAAGNTIYF; d_call: .; clone_size: .; v_call: TRBV14; j_call: TRBJ1-3
cdr3_nt: TGTGCCAGCAGCCAAGCAGGGTTCGAGCAGTACTTC; cdr3_aa: CASSQAGFEQYF; d_call: .; clone_size: .; v_call: TRBV3-1/TRBV3-2; j_call: TRBJ2-7
cdr3_nt: TGCGCCAGCAGCTTAGGGCCTCGGAACACTGAAGCTTTCTTT; cdr3_aa: CASSLGPRNTEAFF; d_call: .; clone_size: .; v_call: TRBV5-1; j_call: TRBJ1-1
cdr3_nt: TGTGCCAGCAGTTTAGTTTCGAACACCGGGGAGCTGTTTTTT; cdr3_aa: CASSLVSNTGELFF; d_call: .; clone_size: .; v_call: TRBV11-3; j_call: TRBJ2-2
cdr3_nt: TGTGCCAGCACCTCCCCCGGGAAGAACCATGGCTACACCTTC; cdr3_aa: CASTSPGKNHGYTF; d_call: .; clone_size: .; v_call: TRBV6-5; j_call: TRBJ1-2
cdr3_nt: TGTGCCAGCAGCCAAGGCGGGTATAGCAATCAGCCCCAGCATTTT; cdr3_aa: CASSQGGYSNQPQHF; d_call: .; clone_size: once; v_call: TRBV3-1/TRBV3-2; j_call: TRBJ1-5
cdr3_nt: TGTGCCACCCTCCGGGGCCAGGGTTTCTCTGGGGCCAACGTCCTGACTTTC; cdr3_aa: CATLRGQGFSGANVLTF; d_call: .; clone_size: .; v_call: TRBV2; j_call: TRBJ2-6
cdr3_nt: TGTGCCAGCAGTCGACAGGGCTTCTCTGGAAACACCATATATTTT; cdr3_aa: CASSRQGFSGNTIYF; d_call: TRBD1; clone_size: .; v_call: TRBV6-5; j_call: TRBJ1-3
cdr3_nt: TGTGCCACCAGTGAATCCGGGACAGGGACCTACAATGAGCAGTTCTTC; cdr3_aa: CATSESGTGTYNEQFF; d_call: TRBD1; clone_size: .; v_call: TRBV24-1; j_call: TRBJ2-1
cdr3_nt: TGTGCCACCGGAGGGGCTGGCACCGGGGAGCTGTTTTTT; cdr3_aa: CATGGAGTGELFF; d_call: .; clone_size: .; v_call: TRBV24-1; j_call: TRBJ2-2
cdr3_nt: TGTGCCAGCAGCGGACCCGGGACTAGCTATCCCAGCTCCTACAATGAGCAGTTCTTC; cdr3_aa: CASSGPGTSYPSSYNEQFF; d_call: TRBD2; clone_size: .; v_call: TRBV2; j_call: TRBJ2-1
cdr3_nt: TGTGCCAGTAGTTCCAGACAGGCGGCTAATGAAAAACTGTTTTTT; cdr3_aa: CASSSRQAANEKLFF; d_call: .; clone_size: .; v_call: TRBV19; j_call: TRBJ1-4
cdr3_nt: TGCGCCAGCAGCCTGGACACAAACTATGGCTACACCTTC; cdr3_aa: CASSLDTNYGYTF; d_call: .; clone_size: once; v_call: TRBV5-1; j_call: TRBJ1-2
cdr3_nt: TGTGCCAGCAGCCGGGGGACAAGCGCGAACACCGGGGAGCTGTTTTTT; cdr3_aa: CASSRGTSANTGELFF; d_call: .; clone_size: .; v_call: TRBV5-4; j_call: TRBJ2-2
cdr3_nt: TGTGCCAGCGGGTCCCTAGGGTGGCCCCAGCATTTT; cdr3_aa: CASGSLGWPQHF; d_call: .; clone_size: .; v_call: TRBV27; j_call: TRBJ1-5
cdr3_nt: TGTGCCACCAGCAGAGATCTTCGAGGACAGGCTAATGAAAAACTGTTTTTT; cdr3_aa: CATSRDLRGQANEKLFF; d_call: TRBD1; clone_size: .; v_call: TRBV15; j_call: TRBJ1-4
cdr3_nt: TGTGCCAGCAGCTCACCCACTAGCACAGATACGCAGTATTTT; cdr3_aa: CASSSPTSTDTQYF; d_call: .; clone_size: .; v_call: TRBV5-4; j_call: TRBJ2-3
cdr3_nt: TGTGCCAGCAGCTTAGCGGGACAGCTGTTAGAAGGCTACACCTTC; cdr3_aa: CASSLAGQLLEGYTF; d_call: TRBD1; clone_size: .; v_call: TRBV7-9; j_call: TRBJ1-2